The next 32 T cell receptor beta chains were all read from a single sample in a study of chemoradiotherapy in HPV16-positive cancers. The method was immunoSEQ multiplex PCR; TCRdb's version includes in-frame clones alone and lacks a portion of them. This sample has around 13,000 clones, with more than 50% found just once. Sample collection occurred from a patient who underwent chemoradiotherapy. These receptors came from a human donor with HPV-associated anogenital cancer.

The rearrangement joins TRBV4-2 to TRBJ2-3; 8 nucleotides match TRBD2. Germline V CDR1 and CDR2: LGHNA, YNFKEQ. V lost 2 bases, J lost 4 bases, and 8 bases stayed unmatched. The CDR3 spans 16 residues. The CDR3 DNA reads TGTGCCAGCAGCCAATCCGGGGGGGCCTCAGCAGATACGCAGTATTTT. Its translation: CASSQSGGASADTQYF.

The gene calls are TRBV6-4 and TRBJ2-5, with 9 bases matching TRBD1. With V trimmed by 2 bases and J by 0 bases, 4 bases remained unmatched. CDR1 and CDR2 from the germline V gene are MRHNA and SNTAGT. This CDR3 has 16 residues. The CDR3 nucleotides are TGTGCCAGCAGTGACCCGACAGGGGGAAACCAAGAGACCCAGTACTTC. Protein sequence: CASSDPTGGNQETQYF.

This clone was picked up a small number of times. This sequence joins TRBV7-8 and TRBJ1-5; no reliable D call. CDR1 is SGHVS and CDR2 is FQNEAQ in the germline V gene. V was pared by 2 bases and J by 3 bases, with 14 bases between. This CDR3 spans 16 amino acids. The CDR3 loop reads CASSLRGGRVNQPQHF. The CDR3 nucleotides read TGTGCCAGCAGCTTACGAGGTGGGAGGGTCAATCAGCCCCAGCATTTT.

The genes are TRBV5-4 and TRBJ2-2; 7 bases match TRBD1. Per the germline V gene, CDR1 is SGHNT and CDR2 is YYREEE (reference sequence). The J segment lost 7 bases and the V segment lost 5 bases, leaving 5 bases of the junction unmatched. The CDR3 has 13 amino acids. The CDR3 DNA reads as TGTGCCAGCAGTCATACAGGGGTCGGGGAGCTGTTTTTT. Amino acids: CASSHTGVGELFF.

The CDR3 spells CASSRTGSNTEAFF. CDR3 DNA sequence: TGCGCCAGCAGCCGGACAGGATCGAACACTGAAGCTTTCTTT. This sequence joins TRBV5-1 and TRBJ1-1; 7 nucleotides align to TRBD1. The CDR3 contains 14 residues. The germline CDR1 and CDR2 sequences are SGHRS and YFSETQ. Losses at the gene ends were 4 bases for V and 1 base for J; bases not matched to a gene: 4.

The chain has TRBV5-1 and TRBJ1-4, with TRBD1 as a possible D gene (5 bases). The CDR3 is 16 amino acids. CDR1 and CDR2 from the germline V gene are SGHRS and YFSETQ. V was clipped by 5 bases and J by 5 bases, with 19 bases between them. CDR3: CASSVNSGTINEKLFF. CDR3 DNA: TGCGCCAGCAGTGTAAACTCAGGGACCATCAATGAAAAACTGTTTTTT. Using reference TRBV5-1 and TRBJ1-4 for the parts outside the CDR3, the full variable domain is KAGVTQTPRYLIKTRGQQVTLSCSPISGHRSVSWYQQTPGQGLQFLFEYFSETQRNKGNFPGRFSGRQFSNSRSEMNVSTLELGDSALYLCASSVNSGTINEKLFFGSGTQLSVL.

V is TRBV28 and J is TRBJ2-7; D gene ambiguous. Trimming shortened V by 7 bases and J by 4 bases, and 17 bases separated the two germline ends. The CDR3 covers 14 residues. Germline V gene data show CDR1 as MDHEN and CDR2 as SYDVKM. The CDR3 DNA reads TGTGCCAGCACCCGCCCCCGTAGTGGGTACGAGCAGTACTTC. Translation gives CASTRPRSGYEQYF. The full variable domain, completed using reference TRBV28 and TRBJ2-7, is DVKVTQSSRYLVKRTGEKVFLECVQDMDHENMFWYRQDPGLGLRLIYFSYDVKMKEKGDIPEGYSVSREKKERFSLILESASTNQTSMYLCASTRPRSGYEQYFGPGTRLTVT.

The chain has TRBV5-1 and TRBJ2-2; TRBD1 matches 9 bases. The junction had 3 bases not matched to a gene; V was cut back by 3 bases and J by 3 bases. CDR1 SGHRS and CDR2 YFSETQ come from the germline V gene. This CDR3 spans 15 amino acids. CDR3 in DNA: TGCGCCAGCAGCTGGGACAGGGACTACACCGGGGAGCTGTTTTTT. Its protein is CASSWDRDYTGELFF.

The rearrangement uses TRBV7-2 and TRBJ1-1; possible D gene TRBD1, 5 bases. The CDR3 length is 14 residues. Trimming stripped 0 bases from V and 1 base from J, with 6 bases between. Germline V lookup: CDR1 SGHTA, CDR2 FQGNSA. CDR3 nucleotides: TGTGCCAGCAGCTTAGCGGGGGGGAACACTGAAGCTTTCTTT. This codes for CASSLAGGNTEAFF.

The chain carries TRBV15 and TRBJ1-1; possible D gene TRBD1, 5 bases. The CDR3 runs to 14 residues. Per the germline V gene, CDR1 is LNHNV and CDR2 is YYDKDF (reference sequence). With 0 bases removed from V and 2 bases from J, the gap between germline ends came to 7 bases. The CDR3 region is CATSREGENTEAFF. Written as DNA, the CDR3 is TGTGCCACCAGCAGAGAGGGGGAAAACACTGAAGCTTTCTTT.

The CDR3 DNA reads as TGTGCCACCAGACCTGGACTAGCGGGAACCTACGAGCAGTACTTC. Encoded protein: CATRPGLAGTYEQYF. V usage is TRBV15 and J usage is TRBJ2-7; 12 bases fit TRBD2. V trimming: 6 bases; J trimming: 2 bases; junction bases outside the gene matches: 5. Germline assignment: CDR1 LNHNV and CDR2 YYDKDF (reference sequence). The CDR3 has 15 residues. Complete variable domain (other parts from reference TRBV15 and TRBJ2-7): DAMVIQNPRYQVTQFGKPVTLSCSQTLNHNVMYWYQQKSSQAPKLLFHYYDKDFNNEADTPDNFQSRRPNTSFCFLDIRSPGLGDTAMYLCATRPGLAGTYEQYFGPGTRLTVT.

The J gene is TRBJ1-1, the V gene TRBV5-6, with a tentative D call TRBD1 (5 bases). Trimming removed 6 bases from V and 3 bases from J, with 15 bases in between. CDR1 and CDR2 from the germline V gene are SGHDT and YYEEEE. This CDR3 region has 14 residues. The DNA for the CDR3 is TGTGCCAGCACCCAGAAGGGGAGGGACACTGAAGCTTTCTTT. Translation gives CASTQKGRDTEAFF. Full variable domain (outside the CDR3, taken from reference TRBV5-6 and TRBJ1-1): DAGVTQSPTHLIKTRGQQVTLRCSPKSGHDTVSWYQQALGQGPQFIFQYYEEEERQRGNFPDRFSGHQFPNYSSELNVNALLLGDSALYLCASTQKGRDTEAFFGQGTRLTVV.

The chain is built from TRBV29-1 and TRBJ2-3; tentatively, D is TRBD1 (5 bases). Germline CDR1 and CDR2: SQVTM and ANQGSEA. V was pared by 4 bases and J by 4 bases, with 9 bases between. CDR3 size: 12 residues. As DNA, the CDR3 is TGCAGCGTTGTAAGGGGATCAGATACGCAGTATTTT. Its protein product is CSVVRGSDTQYF.

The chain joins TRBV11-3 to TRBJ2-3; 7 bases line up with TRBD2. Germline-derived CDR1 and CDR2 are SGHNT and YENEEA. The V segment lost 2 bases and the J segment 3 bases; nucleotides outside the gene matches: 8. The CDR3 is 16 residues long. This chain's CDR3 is CASSLSSWGGTDTQYF. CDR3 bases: TGTGCCAGCAGCTTAAGTTCGTGGGGGGGGACAGATACGCAGTATTTT.

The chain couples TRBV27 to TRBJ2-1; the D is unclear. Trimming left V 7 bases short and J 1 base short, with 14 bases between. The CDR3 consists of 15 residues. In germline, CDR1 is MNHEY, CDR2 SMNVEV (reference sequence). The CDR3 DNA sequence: TGTGCCAGCACCCCCCGACGGGTTTCCTACAATGAGCAGTTCTTC. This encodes CASTPRRVSYNEQFF.

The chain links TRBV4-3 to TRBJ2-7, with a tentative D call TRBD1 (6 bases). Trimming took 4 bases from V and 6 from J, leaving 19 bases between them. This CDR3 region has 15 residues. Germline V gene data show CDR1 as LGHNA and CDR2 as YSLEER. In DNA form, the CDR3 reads TGCGCCAGCAGCCCCTCAGCTACAGGGATGGGCGAGCAGTACTTC. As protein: CASSPSATGMGEQYF.

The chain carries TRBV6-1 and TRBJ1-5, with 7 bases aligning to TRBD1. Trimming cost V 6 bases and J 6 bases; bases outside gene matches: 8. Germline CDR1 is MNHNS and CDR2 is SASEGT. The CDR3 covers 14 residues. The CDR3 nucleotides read TGTGCCAGCAGAGAGACAGGGAATGGTCAGCCCCAGCATTTT. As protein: CASRETGNGQPQHF.

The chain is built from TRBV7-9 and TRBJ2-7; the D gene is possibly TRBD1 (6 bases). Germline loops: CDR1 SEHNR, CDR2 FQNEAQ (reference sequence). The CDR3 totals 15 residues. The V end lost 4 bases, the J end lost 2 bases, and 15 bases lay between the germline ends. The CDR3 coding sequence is TGTGCCAGCAGCTCGCGGCTGACAGGCACCTACGAGCAGTACTTC. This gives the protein CASSSRLTGTYEQYF.

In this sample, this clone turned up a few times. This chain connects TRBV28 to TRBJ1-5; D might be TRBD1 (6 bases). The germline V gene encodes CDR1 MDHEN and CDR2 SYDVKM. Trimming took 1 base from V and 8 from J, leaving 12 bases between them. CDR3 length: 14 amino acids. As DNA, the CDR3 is TGTGCCAGCAGTTTATTGGGGGCGCATAAGCCCCAGCATTTT. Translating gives CASSLLGAHKPQHF.

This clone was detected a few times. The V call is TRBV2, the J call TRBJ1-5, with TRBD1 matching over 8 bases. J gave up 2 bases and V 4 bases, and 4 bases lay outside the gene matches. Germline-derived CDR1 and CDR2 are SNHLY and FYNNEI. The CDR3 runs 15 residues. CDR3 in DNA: TGTGCCAGCAGTGGGACAGGGATCGGCAATCAGCCCCAGCATTTT. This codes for CASSGTGIGNQPQHF.

The CDR3: CASSAMAEYGYTF. The CDR3 DNA reads as TGTGCCAGCAGTGCAATGGCCGAGTATGGCTACACCTTC. This chain uses TRBV6-1 with TRBJ1-2; no reliable D call. Per the germline V gene, CDR1 is MNHNS and CDR2 is SASEGT. There are 13 residues in the CDR3. The germline V and J ends were trimmed by 4 bases and 5 bases, with 11 bases remaining between them.

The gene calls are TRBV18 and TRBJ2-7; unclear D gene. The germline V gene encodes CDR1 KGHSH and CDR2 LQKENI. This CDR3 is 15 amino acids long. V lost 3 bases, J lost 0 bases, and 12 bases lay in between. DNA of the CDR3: TGTGCCAGCTCACCCTTGACACCACCCTCCTACGAGCAGTACTTC. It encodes CASSPLTPPSYEQYF.

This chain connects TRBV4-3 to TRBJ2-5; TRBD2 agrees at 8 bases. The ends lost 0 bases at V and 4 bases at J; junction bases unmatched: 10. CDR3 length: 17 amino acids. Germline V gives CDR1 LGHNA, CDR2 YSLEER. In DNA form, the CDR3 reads TGCGCCAGCAGCCAAGATGCGGGAGGACTACATTCAGAGACCCAGTACTTC. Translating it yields CASSQDAGGLHSETQYF.

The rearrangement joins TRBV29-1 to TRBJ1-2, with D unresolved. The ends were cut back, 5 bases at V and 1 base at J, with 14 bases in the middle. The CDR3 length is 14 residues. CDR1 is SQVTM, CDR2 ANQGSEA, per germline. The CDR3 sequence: CSVSRDTLNYGYTF. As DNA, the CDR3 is TGCAGCGTTTCTAGAGACACGCTTAACTATGGCTACACCTTC.

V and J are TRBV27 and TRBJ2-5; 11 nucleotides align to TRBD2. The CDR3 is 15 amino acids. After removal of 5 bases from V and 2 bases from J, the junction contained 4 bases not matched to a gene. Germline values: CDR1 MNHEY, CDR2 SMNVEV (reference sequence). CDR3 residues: CASSGVAGGQETQYF. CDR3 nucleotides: TGTGCCAGCAGTGGGGTAGCGGGAGGGCAAGAGACCCAGTACTTC.

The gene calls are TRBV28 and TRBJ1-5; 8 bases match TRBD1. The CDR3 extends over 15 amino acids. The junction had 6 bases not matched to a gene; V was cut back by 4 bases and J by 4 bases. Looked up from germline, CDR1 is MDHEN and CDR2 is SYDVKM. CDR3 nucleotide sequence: TGTGCCAGCAGTTCAGGGGGCTTTGAGAATCAGCCCCAGCATTTT. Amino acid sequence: CASSSGGFENQPQHF.

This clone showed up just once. The CDR3 DNA sequence: TGCGCCAGCAGCGGGGACTACCCTGAAGCTTTCTTT. Amino acid sequence: CASSGDYPEAFF. The V gene is TRBV5-1, the J gene TRBJ1-1, with TRBD1 as a possible D gene (5 bases). Per the germline V gene, CDR1 is SGHRS and CDR2 is YFSETQ. The ends were cut back, 4 bases at V and 6 bases at J, with 10 bases in the middle. CDR3 length: 12 residues.

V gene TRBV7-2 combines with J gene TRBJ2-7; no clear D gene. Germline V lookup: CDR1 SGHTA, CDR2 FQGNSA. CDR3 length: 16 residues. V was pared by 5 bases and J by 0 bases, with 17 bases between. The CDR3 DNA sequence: TGTGCCAGCAGCCGTAAAGCTCTTGTGTACTCCTACGAGCAGTACTTC. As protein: CASSRKALVYSYEQYF.

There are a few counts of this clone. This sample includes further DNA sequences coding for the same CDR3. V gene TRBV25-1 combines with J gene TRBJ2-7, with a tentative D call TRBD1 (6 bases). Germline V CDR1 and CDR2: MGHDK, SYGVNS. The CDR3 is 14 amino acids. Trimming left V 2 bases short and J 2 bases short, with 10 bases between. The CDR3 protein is CASSEESGAYEQYF. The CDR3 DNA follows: TGTGCCAGCAGTGAAGAGTCAGGGGCCTACGAGCAGTACTTC.

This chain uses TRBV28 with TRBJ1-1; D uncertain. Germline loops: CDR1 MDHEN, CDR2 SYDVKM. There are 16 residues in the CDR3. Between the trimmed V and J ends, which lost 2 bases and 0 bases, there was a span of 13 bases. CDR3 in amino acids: CASSLRQAPMNTEAFF. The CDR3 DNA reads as TGTGCCAGCAGTTTAAGGCAGGCGCCAATGAACACTGAAGCTTTCTTT.

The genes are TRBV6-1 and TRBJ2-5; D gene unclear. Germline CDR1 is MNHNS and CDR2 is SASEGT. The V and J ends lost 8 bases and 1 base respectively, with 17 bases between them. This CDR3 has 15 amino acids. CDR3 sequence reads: CASRSPPGLQETQYF. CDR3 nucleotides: TGTGCCAGCCGGTCACCCCCGGGCCTCCAAGAGACCCAGTACTTC.

CDR3 nucleotides: TGTGCCATCAGTGAGTGGCAGGTGGATTCACCCCTCCACTTT. It translates to CAISEWQVDSPLHF. The chain has TRBV10-3 and TRBJ1-6, with unresolved D. Trimming pared 1 base from V and 8 bases from J, leaving 9 bases between. The CDR3 runs 14 residues. CDR1 and CDR2 from the germline V gene are ENHRY and SYGVKD.